A single sample gave rise to the 31 T cell receptor beta chains below, sequenced in a study of blood T cell repertoires in COVID-19. Assay used: immunoSEQ multiplex PCR; TCRdb lists only in-frame clones, some missing. Of approximately 160,000 clones in the sample, 90% were seen once. Sequencing was performed on peripheral blood. The receptors originated from a man aged 50 to 60 with acute or convalescent COVID-19.

The table lists this clone with a count of one. The chain links TRBV9 to TRBJ2-2; 8 nucleotides align to TRBD2. This CDR3 has 16 amino acids. Unmatched junction bases numbered 5, after V lost 4 bases and J lost 0 bases. In germline, CDR1 is SGDLS, CDR2 YYNGEE. The CDR3 reads CASSPHSGTNTGELFF. The CDR3 DNA reads as TGTGCCAGCAGCCCCCATAGCGGGACGAACACCGGGGAGCTGTTTTTT.

This chain links TRBV24-1 with TRBJ2-1; possibly TRBD1 for D (5 bases). The germline gives CDR1 KGHDR, CDR2 SFDVKD. Trimming shortened V by 7 bases and J by 11 bases, and 14 bases separated the two germline ends. The CDR3 sequence is 12 residues long. CDR3 coding DNA: TGTGCCACCAGCCAGGGTCTGAGTAAGCAGTTCTTC. Protein: CATSQGLSKQFF.

This clone was recorded a few times. The gene calls are TRBV7-9 and TRBJ2-1; 9 bases agree with TRBD1. The CDR3 has 13 residues. The trim removed 3 bases at V and 8 bases at J, leaving 2 bases unmatched. The germline V gene has CDR1 SEHNR and CDR2 FQNEAQ (reference sequence). This CDR3 reads CASSLTGGYEQFF. DNA for the CDR3: TGTGCCAGCAGCTTGACAGGGGGTTATGAGCAGTTCTTC.

V usage is TRBV29-1 and J usage is TRBJ1-3; TRBD1 matches at 7 bases. Trimming removed 3 bases from V and 0 bases from J; junction bases left unmatched: 2. The CDR3 spans 14 residues. The V gene's germline CDR1 is SQVTM and CDR2 ANQGSEA. For the CDR3, the DNA is TGCAGCGTTGATGGGACAGTCTCTGGAAACACCATATATTTT. Translating it yields CSVDGTVSGNTIYF.

This chain uses TRBV2 with TRBJ1-1; the D gene is possibly TRBD1 (5 bases). This CDR3 comprises 14 residues. V lost 3 bases, J lost 1 base, and 9 bases lay in between. Germline V CDR1 and CDR2: SNHLY, FYNNEI. The chain's CDR3 is CASSDMGGNTEAFF. The DNA for the CDR3 is TGTGCCAGCAGTGATATGGGGGGGAACACTGAAGCTTTCTTT.

The chain's CDR3 is CASSPSGGQETQYF. The CDR3 bases are TGTGCCAGCAGCCCGTCCGGCGGTCAAGAGACCCAGTACTTC. The chain combines TRBV7-9 with TRBJ2-5, with D unclear. Trimming cost V 5 bases and J 2 bases, with 12 bases left between them. This CDR3 spans 14 amino acids. Germline V lookup: CDR1 SEHNR, CDR2 FQNEAQ (reference sequence).

The V call is TRBV29-1, the J call TRBJ2-1; 7 bases align to TRBD1. The trim removed 0 bases at V and 8 bases at J, leaving 10 bases unmatched. The length of the CDR3 is 15 residues. In germline, CDR1 is SQVTM, CDR2 ANQGSEA. The CDR3 nucleotides are TGCAGCGTTGAAGATCCGAAGGGGGCTCGTGATGAGCAGTTCTTC. Translated, it gives CSVEDPKGARDEQFF.

The chain carries TRBV6-2 or TRBV6-3 and TRBJ2-1; perhaps TRBD2 as D (5 bases). The length of the CDR3 is 14 residues. Trimming removed 0 bases from V and 9 bases from J, with 12 bases in between. The germline CDR1 and CDR2 sequences are MNHEY and SVGEGT. The DNA for the CDR3 is TGTGCCAGCAGTTACTCGTACCAACGGGGTGAGCAGTTCTTC. This gives the protein CASSYSYQRGEQFF.

In DNA, the CDR3 is TGTGCCAGCAGCGCCGGGACAGGGTCCTACGAGCAGTACGTC. Translation: CASSAGTGSYEQYV. The chain links TRBV11-2 to TRBJ2-7; 9 bases line up with TRBD1. The V gene's germline CDR1 is SGHAT and CDR2 FQNNGV. V trimming: 5 bases; J trimming: 1 base; junction bases outside the gene matches: 3. This CDR3 has 14 residues.

This clone was recorded only once. The V gene is TRBV9, the J gene TRBJ2-5, with 10 bases fitting TRBD1. Germline V CDR1 and CDR2: SGDLS, YYNGEE. The CDR3 sequence is 13 residues long. The junction had 5 bases not matched to a gene; V was cut back by 9 bases and J by 3 bases. The CDR3 reads CAIRQGAEETQYF. CDR3 coding DNA: TGTGCCATCCGACAGGGGGCAGAAGAGACCCAGTACTTC. Variable domain in full (rest from reference TRBV9 and TRBJ2-5): DSGVTQTPKHLITATGQRVTLRCSPRSGDLSVYWYQQSLDQGLQFLIQYYNGEERAKGNILERFSAQQFPDLHSELNLSSLELGDSALYFCAIRQGAEETQYFGPGTRLLVL.

The chain combines TRBV27 with TRBJ2-3; D remains ambiguous. Germline V lookup: CDR1 MNHEY, CDR2 SMNVEV (reference sequence). Between the trimmed V and J ends, which lost 5 bases and 14 bases, there was a span of 26 bases. The CDR3 consists of 15 residues. The CDR3 sequence is CASSPILRGAWPAYF. The CDR3 nucleotides are TGTGCCAGCAGTCCCATCCTTCGCGGCGCCTGGCCGGCGTATTTT.

The V gene is TRBV7-6, the J gene TRBJ2-3, with a tentative D call TRBD2 (5 bases). Germline V lookup: CDR1 SGHVS, CDR2 FNYEAQ. The CDR3 contains 16 residues. The germline V and J ends were trimmed by 5 bases and 2 bases, with 17 bases remaining between them. CDR3 sequence reads: CASSPLYGSSTDTQYF. The DNA for the CDR3 is TGTGCCAGCAGCCCTCTTTATGGGAGCTCCACAGATACGCAGTATTTT.

The V call is TRBV24-1, the J call TRBJ2-3; the match to TRBD2 covers 8 bases. The CDR3 loop spans 15 amino acids. V lost 3 bases, J lost 4 bases, and 5 bases stayed unmatched. Per the germline V gene, CDR1 is KGHDR and CDR2 is SFDVKD. The CDR3 sequence is CATSDPGLASDTQYF. The DNA for the CDR3 is TGTGCCACCAGTGATCCTGGACTAGCCTCAGATACGCAGTATTTT.

The V and J genes are TRBV6-5 and TRBJ1-3; D unresolved. CDR3 length: 15 residues. Germline V gene lookup returns CDR1 MNHEY and CDR2 SVGAGI. The V and J ends lost 6 bases and 3 bases respectively, with 15 bases between them. Written as DNA, the CDR3 is TGTGCCAGCAGCTCATCAACCCGGGGTGGAAACACCATATATTTT. Its translation is CASSSSTRGGNTIYF.

The V gene is TRBV12-3 or TRBV12-4, the J gene TRBJ2-7; no clear D gene. Trimming removed 4 bases from V and 2 bases from J, with 9 bases in between. CDR3 length: 13 residues. Here the CDR3 DNA reads TGTGCCAGCAGTTACGATACTGCCTACGAGCAGTACTTC. Protein: CASSYDTAYEQYF.

The V gene is TRBV6-5, the J gene TRBJ2-5, with 7 bases identical to TRBD1. Trimming cost V 5 bases and J 5 bases; bases outside gene matches: 2. CDR3 length: 12 residues. Germline lookup yields CDR1 MNHEY and CDR2 SVGAGI. In nucleotides, the CDR3 is TGTGCCAGCAGTATACAGGGGGAGACCCAGTACTTC. Its translation is CASSIQGETQYF.

This sequence joins TRBV7-9 and TRBJ2-7; perhaps TRBD2 as D (5 bases). CDR1 and CDR2 from the germline V gene are SEHNR and FQNEAQ (reference sequence). The CDR3 spans 15 residues. The V end was cut by 5 bases, the J end by 7 bases, with 21 bases between. The CDR3 spells CASSAKLGEIGEQYF. The CDR3 region has the DNA TGTGCCAGCAGCGCCAAATTGGGAGAGATTGGGGAGCAGTACTTC.

The V call is TRBV5-1, the J call TRBJ2-7, with D possibly being TRBD1 (6 bases). Germline loops: CDR1 SGHRS, CDR2 YFSETQ. The CDR3 runs 15 residues. V lost 0 bases to trimming and J lost 2 bases, with 12 bases between them. As DNA, the CDR3 is TGCGCCAGCAGCTTGGTGGTAGGGGGTACCTACGAGCAGTACTTC. It is translated as CASSLVVGGTYEQYF.

This chain connects TRBV6-5 to TRBJ2-3, with no clear D. CDR3 length equals 14 residues. V was trimmed by 0 bases and J by 4 bases, leaving 8 bases between them. CDR1 is MNHEY and CDR2 is SVGAGI in the germline V gene. The CDR3 loop is CASSYSISADTQYF. CDR3 sequence (DNA): TGTGCCAGCAGTTACTCGATCTCAGCAGATACGCAGTATTTT.

This sequence joins TRBV24-1 and TRBJ1-2; weak D call: TRBD1 (5 bases). Deletions cut 5 bases from V and 6 bases from J, with 15 bases between. CDR3 size: 14 residues. Germline V CDR1 and CDR2: KGHDR, SFDVKD. The CDR3 DNA sequence: TGTGCCACCAGTGTCCCGGGAGGGGAGGATGGCTACACCTTC. It encodes CATSVPGGEDGYTF.

This clone was seen just once. The chain uses TRBV10-2 and TRBJ2-7; 8 bases map to TRBD2. Trimming at V came to 0 bases and at J to 12 bases, leaving 7 bases not matched to a gene. Per the germline V gene, CDR1 is WSHSY and CDR2 is SAAADI. The CDR3 is 13 amino acids. Here the CDR3 DNA reads TGCGCCAGCAGTGAGTCGAGGCTAGCGGGTTGGTACTTC. Protein product: CASSESRLAGWYF.

V is TRBV4-2 and J is TRBJ1-2, with D maybe TRBD1 (6 bases). The CDR3 consists of 15 residues. Trimming removed 1 base at V and 7 bases at J, with 16 bases between. Germline assignment: CDR1 LGHNA and CDR2 YNFKEQ. This chain's CDR3 is CASSQAQGTSGGYTF. The CDR3, as DNA: TGTGCCAGCAGCCAAGCTCAGGGGACCTCTGGTGGCTACACCTTC.

This clone was seen just once. The chain carries TRBV9 and TRBJ1-1, with a weak D call TRBD1 (5 bases). The CDR3 sequence is 18 residues long. The germline CDR1 and CDR2 sequences are SGDLS and YYNGEE. V lost 0 bases and J 4 bases, leaving 22 bases between the germline ends. The CDR3 is CASSVGPLGQGGRTEAFF. CDR3 DNA sequence: TGTGCCAGCAGCGTAGGCCCCCTTGGGCAGGGTGGGCGCACTGAAGCTTTCTTT. Full variable domain (missing parts from reference TRBV9 and TRBJ1-1): DSGVTQTPKHLITATGQRVTLRCSPRSGDLSVYWYQQSLDQGLQFLIQYYNGEERAKGNILERFSAQQFPDLHSELNLSSLELGDSALYFCASSVGPLGQGGRTEAFFGQGTRLTVV.

The V gene is TRBV27, the J gene TRBJ2-3; perhaps TRBD1 as D (6 bases). V dropped 1 base and J dropped 3 bases, with 11 bases sitting between them. Germline CDR1 MNHEY, CDR2 SMNVEV (reference sequence). The CDR3 totals 15 residues. The CDR3 nucleotides are TGTGCCAGCAGTTTATATGACAGGCCTACAGATACGCAGTATTTT. Protein: CASSLYDRPTDTQYF.

The chain recombines TRBV10-2 with TRBJ1-2; TRBD1 might be the D (6 bases). Trimming stripped 6 bases from V and 7 bases from J, with 18 bases between. Germline CDR1 WSHSY, CDR2 SAAADI. This CDR3 spans 14 amino acids. CDR3 protein: CASRDPGTNFGYTF. The CDR3 nucleotides are TGCGCCAGCAGGGACCCCGGGACAAATTTTGGCTACACCTTC.

Details on this clone: At one end, the junction sequence differs from germline, possibly due to a read error. The chain uses TRBV19 and TRBJ2-6; 8 nucleotides agree with TRBD1. CDR3 size: 16 residues. Germline V gene sequence: CDR1 LNHDA, CDR2 SQIVND (reference sequence). Here the CDR3 DNA reads TGTGCTAGTACAGTGGACAGGGCCGCTGGGGCCAACGTCCTGACTTTC. Protein: CASTVDRAAGANVLTF.

This clone was observed a few times. This rearrangement joins TRBV24-1 to TRBJ2-2; D is perhaps TRBD1 (5 bases). The CDR3 contains 14 residues. Trimming took off 7 bases at V and 2 bases at J, with 10 bases between the two ends. Germline V lookup: CDR1 KGHDR, CDR2 SFDVKD. The CDR3 protein is CATSRAGNTGELFF. The CDR3 nucleotides are TGTGCCACCAGCAGGGCTGGCAACACCGGGGAGCTGTTTTTT.

The gene calls are TRBV10-2 and TRBJ2-7, with no clear D. Germline CDR1 WSHSY, CDR2 SAAADI. V was trimmed by 11 bases and J by 4 bases, leaving 21 bases between them. The CDR3 spans 14 residues. The CDR3 sequence: CAASTIGGEYEQYF. The CDR3 nucleotides are TGCGCCGCCAGCACTATAGGTGGAGAATACGAGCAGTACTTC.

This clone has more than one count but fewer than ten. This chain connects TRBV19 to TRBJ1-2; no clear D gene. Deletions cut 5 bases from V and 0 bases from J, with 10 bases between. The length of the CDR3 is 14 residues. CDR1 and CDR2 (germline): LNHDA, SQIVND (reference sequence). CDR3 sequence (DNA): TGTGCCAGTAGTTTGACGGAGACTAACTATGGCTACACCTTC. This gives the protein CASSLTETNYGYTF. The entire variable domain, with the rest obtained from reference TRBV19 and TRBJ1-2, is as follows: DGGITQSPKYLFRKEGQNVTLSCEQNLNHDAMYWYRQDPGQGLRLIYYSQIVNDFQKGDIAEGYSVSREKKESFPLTVTSAQKNPTAFYLCASSLTETNYGYTFGSGTRLTVV.

This sequence joins TRBV27 and TRBJ1-3; 9 bases are shared with TRBD1. CDR3 length: 17 amino acids. J gave up 4 bases and V 0 bases, and 7 bases lay outside the gene matches. Germline assignment: CDR1 MNHEY and CDR2 SMNVEV (reference sequence). CDR3 bases: TGTGCCAGCAGTTTATCGGGGGACAGGGCGTGGGGAAACACCATATATTTT. Translating gives CASSLSGDRAWGNTIYF.

The V call is TRBV6-5, the J call TRBJ2-6; tentative D call: TRBD2 (6 bases). Trimming shortened V by 2 bases and J by 2 bases, and 10 bases separated the two germline ends. This CDR3 contains 16 residues. Per germline, CDR1 MNHEY and CDR2 SVGAGI. The CDR3 protein is CASSYLWEAGANVLTF. The CDR3 DNA sequence: TGTGCCAGCAGTTACCTCTGGGAGGCTGGGGCCAACGTCCTGACTTTC.